A single T cell receptor beta chain is shown here with its context. Its cognate antigen is unknown. The data were taken from a study of shared clonotypes between healthy human individuals. Overall study findings and caveats: Investigators collected only blood, and repertoires in tissues likely differ.

The unsorted PBMC sample used ten immunoSEQ deep assay plates. Original data processing: There were no quality scores in the junction-only immunoSEQ sequences, so filtering differed. The data were produced by immunoSEQ multiplex PCR, yet TCRdb's version contains in-frame clones alone and is incomplete. V and J calls plus clone size are reproduced from that table; the DNA served to infer D and trimming. The sample lists about 520,000 clones, 70% to 85% occurring once. CDR1 is SSHAT and CDR2 is FNYEAQ in the germline V gene (reference sequence). V gave up 8 bases and J gave up 5 bases, with 12 bases separating them. This CDR3 has 12 amino acids.

J is TRBJ2-5 and V is TRBV7-7; D possibly corresponds to TRBD2 (6 bases). The origin of this receptor is a woman in her thirties or forties in good health. Some clones in this sample may be carry-over from other donors' samples. The specimen sequenced was PBMCs. CDR3 sequence: CASGTDWETQYF. The CDR3 DNA follows: TGTGCCAGCGGGACTGACTGGGAGACCCAGTACTTC.